Below, 15 T cell receptor beta chains from the same sample are listed, as sequenced in a study of T cell clonotyping in hematopoietic cell transplantation. Time point indicated: recipient sample about 28 days before transplant, after cytoreduction. Clones were read by immunoSEQ multiplex PCR, and TCRdb kept only the in-frame ones, dropping some. The sample shows 45,000 or so clones, 82% of them seen only once. This material consisted of peripheral blood mononuclear cells, taken before stem cell transplant. These receptors were collected from a man in his 60s with myelodysplastic syndrome. Some clones in this sample may be carry-over from other donors' samples.

The chain couples TRBV4-3 to TRBJ2-7; the D gene is possibly TRBD1 (6 bases). Germline V gene lookup returns CDR1 LGHNA and CDR2 YSLEER. Trimming took off 1 base at V and 4 bases at J, with 11 bases between the two ends. The CDR3 covers 14 residues. This chain's CDR3 is CASSQGYRDYEQYF. The CDR3 coding sequence is TGCGCCAGCAGCCAAGGCTACAGGGATTACGAGCAGTACTTC.

CDR3 nucleotide sequence: TGTGCCTGGAGTGTATTGGCTGAGAATACGCAGTATTTT. Translated: CAWSVLAENTQYF. This sequence joins TRBV30 and TRBJ2-3; the D is unclear. This CDR3 region has 13 residues. Trimming shortened V by 0 bases and J by 7 bases, and 11 bases separated the two germline ends. CDR1 GTSNPN and CDR2 SVGIG come from the germline V gene (reference sequence).

The chain combines TRBV9 with TRBJ1-2; 7 bases agree with TRBD1. CDR1 and CDR2 (germline): SGDLS, YYNGEE. J was trimmed by 6 bases and V by 3 bases; bases with no gene match: 14. The CDR3 sequence is 16 residues long. The CDR3 loop is CASSATPGGEGDGYTF. The CDR3 nucleotides read TGTGCCAGCAGCGCAACCCCAGGGGGGGAGGGTGATGGCTACACCTTC. The full variable domain, rest sourced from reference TRBV9 and TRBJ1-2, is DSGVTQTPKHLITATGQRVTLRCSPRSGDLSVYWYQQSLDQGLQFLIQYYNGEERAKGNILERFSAQQFPDLHSELNLSSLELGDSALYFCASSATPGGEGDGYTFGSGTRLTVV.

The genes are TRBV9 and TRBJ1-6; 10 bases match TRBD1. Trimming removed 0 bases from V and 6 bases from J; junction bases left unmatched: 9. The CDR3 totals 18 residues. Per germline, CDR1 SGDLS and CDR2 YYNGEE. The DNA for the CDR3 is TGTGCCAGCAGCGTAGAAGACAGGGGGCTTAGGAGTAATTCACCCCTCCACTTT. It yields the protein CASSVEDRGLRSNSPLHF.

This chain uses TRBV7-2 with TRBJ1-5; D uncertain. The CDR3 totals 13 residues. Trimming pared 2 bases from V and 5 bases from J, leaving 7 bases between. Germline-derived CDR1 and CDR2 are SGHTA and FQGNSA. The CDR3 reads CASSLSSDQPQHF. CDR3 nucleotides: TGTGCCAGCAGCTTATCTTCTGATCAGCCCCAGCATTTT.

The rearrangement links TRBV7-8 to TRBJ1-4, with unresolved D. Germline V lookup: CDR1 SGHVS, CDR2 FQNEAQ. CDR3 size: 12 residues. V was shortened by 1 base and J by 7 bases, with 4 bases between the two germline ends. The CDR3 spells CASSLGSEKLFF. CDR3 sequence (DNA): TGTGCCAGCAGCTTAGGATCTGAAAAACTGTTTTTT. The entire variable domain, with the rest obtained from reference TRBV7-8 and TRBJ1-4, is as follows: GAGVSQSPRYKVAKRGQDVALRCDPISGHVSLFWYQQALGQGPEFLTYFQNEAQLDKSGLPSDRFFAERPEGSVSTLKIQRTQQEDSAVYLCASSLGSEKLFFGSGTQLSVL.

The rearrangement links TRBV6-5 to TRBJ2-7, with TRBD1 matching 9 bases. CDR1 and CDR2 (germline): MNHEY, SVGAGI. The CDR3 has 14 residues. J was trimmed by 2 bases and V by 7 bases; bases with no gene match: 6. The CDR3: CASNDRGKTYEQYF. The CDR3 nucleotides are TGTGCCAGCAACGACAGGGGGAAGACCTACGAGCAGTACTTC.

The J gene is TRBJ1-3, the V gene TRBV9; 7 nucleotides line up with TRBD1. The V and J ends lost 3 bases and 3 bases, in that order; junction bases with no gene match: 6. The CDR3 runs to 15 residues. Germline V gene sequence: CDR1 SGDLS, CDR2 YYNGEE. DNA of the CDR3: TGTGCCAGCAGCGGGGACAGTGGAATTGGAAACACCATATATTTT. The encoded protein is CASSGDSGIGNTIYF.

The chain recombines TRBV7-8 with TRBJ2-7; 11 bases are shared with TRBD1. CDR1 SGHVS and CDR2 FQNEAQ come from the germline V gene. The CDR3 loop spans 17 amino acids. With V trimmed by 2 bases and J by 0 bases, 6 bases remained unmatched. In nucleotides, the CDR3 is TGTGCCAGCAGCTTACTACCCGGGACAGGGGGCTCCTACGAGCAGTACTTC. It encodes CASSLLPGTGGSYEQYF.

The gene calls are TRBV6-1 and TRBJ1-2; possibly TRBD1 for D (5 bases). This CDR3 is 15 amino acids long. Looked up from germline, CDR1 is MNHNS and CDR2 is SASEGT. V shed 5 bases and J shed 2 bases, with 15 bases lying between them. The chain's CDR3 is CASSPTGTINYGYTF. CDR3 DNA: TGTGCCAGCAGTCCAACCGGGACGATAAACTATGGCTACACCTTC.

This rearrangement joins TRBV29-1 to TRBJ2-7; D might be TRBD2 (6 bases). This CDR3 has 14 amino acids. The V end was cut by 0 bases, the J end by 4 bases, with 13 bases between. Looked up from germline, CDR1 is SQVTM and CDR2 is ANQGSEA. CDR3: CSVEEPGAGYEQYF. The CDR3 region has the DNA TGCAGCGTTGAAGAGCCAGGTGCGGGGTACGAGCAGTACTTC.

CDR3 loop: CASSPQGPTYGYTF. In DNA, the CDR3 is TGTGCCAGCAGTCCCCAGGGGCCAACATATGGCTACACCTTC. This chain joins TRBV27 and TRBJ1-2, with D perhaps matching TRBD1 (6 bases). Trimming cost V 5 bases and J 5 bases, with 15 bases left between them. This CDR3 has 14 residues. CDR1 is MNHEY and CDR2 is SMNVEV in the germline V gene (reference sequence).

The chain employs TRBV14 and TRBJ2-2; weak D call: TRBD1 (5 bases). Germline V CDR1 and CDR2: SGHDN, FVKESK. The CDR3 sequence is 15 residues long. V was cut by 0 bases and J by 5 bases, with 10 bases left in between. The chain's CDR3 is CASSQELAGTGELFF. The CDR3 coding sequence is TGTGCCAGCAGCCAAGAACTGGCAGGGACCGGGGAGCTGTTTTTT.

This clone was counted a single time. J is TRBJ1-5 and V is TRBV27, with 8 bases lining up with TRBD1. CDR3 size: 14 residues. The V gene's germline CDR1 is MNHEY and CDR2 SMNVEV (reference sequence). The V gene end was trimmed by 5 bases and the J gene end by 4 bases; junction bases not matched to a gene: 4. CDR3 sequence reads: CASSQGARNQPQHF. The DNA for the CDR3 is TGTGCCAGCAGTCAGGGGGCGCGGAATCAGCCCCAGCATTTT.

This clone was picked up one time. V usage is TRBV28 and J usage is TRBJ1-1; 7 bases agree with TRBD1. Germline V gives CDR1 MDHEN, CDR2 SYDVKM. The CDR3 runs 17 residues. V dropped 0 bases and J dropped 0; count of bases not matched to a gene: 7. The CDR3 nucleotides read TGTGCCAGCAGTTTATGGGGGACAGTGACTATGAACACTGAAGCTTTCTTT. Amino acids: CASSLWGTVTMNTEAFF. Together with reference TRBV28 and TRBJ1-1, the CDR3 gives the full variable domain: DVKVTQSSRYLVKRTGEKVFLECVQDMDHENMFWYRQDPGLGLRLIYFSYDVKMKEKGDIPEGYSVSREKKERFSLILESASTNQTSMYLCASSLWGTVTMNTEAFFGQGTRLTVV.